These 14 T cell receptor beta chains came from one sample sequenced in a study of T cell responses to AZD1222 COVID-19 vaccine. Clones were sequenced by immunoSEQ multiplex PCR, and TCRdb holds only the in-frame ones, with some missing. The sample records roughly 100,000 clones, roughly 88% being singletons. This sample comprised peripheral blood, obtained on day 0 of AZD1222 vaccination. The receptors shown here come from an adult in good health.

The V gene is TRBV30, the J gene TRBJ1-5; D is ambiguous. With 2 bases removed from V and 2 bases from J, the gap between germline ends came to 13 bases. Germline assignment: CDR1 GTSNPN and CDR2 SVGIG (reference sequence). This CDR3 has 15 amino acids. The CDR3 region is CAWSRVGYGNQPQHF. CDR3 in DNA: TGTGCCTGGAGTAGGGTTGGTTACGGCAATCAGCCCCAGCATTTT.

The chain uses TRBV2 and TRBJ1-4; D not resolved. Germline V gene data show CDR1 as SNHLY and CDR2 as FYNNEI. This CDR3 is built from 14 residues. Trimming removed 6 bases at V and 0 bases at J, with 8 bases between. DNA of the CDR3: TGTGCCAGCAGGGTACAGTCAACTAATGAAAAACTGTTTTTT. Amino acid sequence: CASRVQSTNEKLFF.

The rearrangement joins TRBV2 to TRBJ1-5; D remains ambiguous. V was clipped by 5 bases and J by 7 bases, with 9 bases between them. The CDR3 runs to 12 residues. CDR1 is SNHLY and CDR2 is FYNNEI in the germline V gene. CDR3: CASSQTPQPQHF. The CDR3 nucleotides are TGTGCCAGCAGTCAAACTCCCCAGCCCCAGCATTTT. Based on the CDR3 plus reference TRBV2 and TRBJ1-5, the full variable domain is EPEVTQTPSHQVTQMGQEVILRCVPISNHLYFYWYRQILGQKVEFLVSFYNNEISEKSEIFDDQFSVERPDGSNFTLKIRSTKLEDSAMYFCASSQTPQPQHFGDGTRLSIL.

V usage is TRBV6-5 and J usage is TRBJ2-5; the match to TRBD1 covers 8 bases. The CDR3 consists of 16 residues. V lost 2 bases, J lost 6 bases, and 11 bases stayed unmatched. Germline CDR1 and CDR2: MNHEY and SVGAGI. CDR3 in amino acids: CASSYLRTGTGQTQYF. The CDR3 DNA follows: TGTGCCAGCAGTTACCTAAGGACAGGGACGGGGCAGACCCAGTACTTC.

CDR3 nucleotides: TGCGCCAGCAGCCAAGAATCCCTCTTGGCGCTGTCGACTTTCTTT. Amino acids: CASSQESLLALSTFF. V gene TRBV4-1 combines with J gene TRBJ1-1; D remains ambiguous. CDR1 and CDR2 from the germline V gene are MGHRA and YSYEKL. V was clipped by 0 bases and J by 12 bases, with 20 bases between them. This CDR3 is 15 amino acids long.

As DNA, the CDR3 is TGTGCCAGCAGCGTAGGCGGCGGAGACTATTCACCCCTCCACTTT. It encodes CASSVGGGDYSPLHF. The chain carries TRBV9 and TRBJ1-6; D remains ambiguous. Trimming shortened V by 0 bases and J by 8 bases, and 12 bases separated the two germline ends. The CDR3 has 15 amino acids. Germline CDR1 is SGDLS and CDR2 is YYNGEE.

This chain connects TRBV5-4 to TRBJ1-3; a possible D gene is TRBD1 (5 bases). Germline CDR1 and CDR2: SGHNT and YYREEE (reference sequence). CDR3 length equals 16 residues. V lost 3 bases, J lost 0 bases, and 13 bases lay in between. CDR3 sequence reads: CASSSRLGLSGNTIYF. CDR3 nucleotide sequence: TGTGCCAGCAGCTCCCGACTGGGACTCTCTGGAAACACCATATATTTT.

The chain links TRBV9 to TRBJ2-2, with 7 bases fitting TRBD1. This CDR3 comprises 15 residues. The J segment lost 2 bases and the V segment lost 4 bases, leaving 5 bases of the junction unmatched. Germline CDR1 SGDLS, CDR2 YYNGEE. In nucleotides, the CDR3 is TGTGCCAGCAGCTTCACAGGGGTTAACACCGGGGAGCTGTTTTTT. Encoded protein: CASSFTGVNTGELFF. Full variable domain (missing parts from reference TRBV9 and TRBJ2-2): DSGVTQTPKHLITATGQRVTLRCSPRSGDLSVYWYQQSLDQGLQFLIQYYNGEERAKGNILERFSAQQFPDLHSELNLSSLELGDSALYFCASSFTGVNTGELFFGEGSRLTVL.

This clone was detected once. The chain is built from TRBV7-9 and TRBJ2-2; 8 bases match TRBD1. The CDR3 extends over 12 amino acids. Per the germline V gene, CDR1 is SEHNR and CDR2 is FQNEAQ (reference sequence). The V gene end was trimmed by 8 bases and the J gene end by 7 bases; junction bases not matched to a gene: 3. In DNA form, the CDR3 reads TGTGCCAGCCAGGGGGCGAGCGGGGAGCTGTTTTTT. This encodes CASQGASGELFF.

This clone came up once. The chain couples TRBV7-3 to TRBJ2-3, with 9 bases matching TRBD2. V lost 4 bases to trimming and J lost 5 bases; unmatched junction nucleotides: 7. The CDR3 totals 15 residues. In germline, CDR1 is SGHTA, CDR2 FQGTGA. CDR3 loop: CASSSSGGRGDTQYF. The CDR3 DNA reads TGTGCCAGCAGCTCCTCCGGCGGGAGGGGAGATACGCAGTATTTT.

This clone was detected a few times. The chain carries TRBV7-6 and TRBJ1-1, with D maybe TRBD1 (6 bases). Trimming pared 8 bases from V and 1 base from J, leaving 11 bases between. The germline gives CDR1 SGHVS, CDR2 FNYEAQ. The length of the CDR3 is 13 residues. The DNA for the CDR3 is TGTGCCAGCCTCGGGGGCCGGAACACTGAAGCTTTCTTT. Protein product: CASLGGRNTEAFF. The complete variable domain, with remaining parts taken from reference TRBV7-6 and TRBJ1-1, reads GAGVSQSPRYKVTKRGQDVALRCDPISGHVSLYWYRQALGQGPEFLTYFNYEAQQDKSGLPNDRFSAERPEGSISTLTIQRTEQRDSAMYRCASLGGRNTEAFFGQGTRLTVV.

The chain couples TRBV3-1 (or the pseudogene TRBV3-2) to TRBJ1-2; a possible D gene is TRBD1 (5 bases). The germline CDR1 and CDR2 sequences are LGHDT and YNNKEL (reference sequence). The length of the CDR3 is 16 residues. Trimming removed 0 bases from V and 6 bases from J, with 17 bases in between. The CDR3 loop is CASSQEGVRFSNGYTF. The CDR3 coding sequence is TGTGCCAGCAGCCAAGAAGGGGTCAGGTTTTCGAATGGCTACACCTTC.

The V call is TRBV10-3, the J call TRBJ1-4, with D maybe TRBD1 (5 bases). Germline loops: CDR1 ENHRY, CDR2 SYGVKD. Trimming left V 6 bases short and J 7 bases short, with 18 bases between. There are 15 residues in the CDR3. CDR3 DNA: TGTGCCATCAGGGGGACCGGACTTGGGGGTGAAAAACTGTTTTTT. Translated, it gives CAIRGTGLGGEKLFF.

V gene TRBV19 combines with J gene TRBJ1-2; tentative D call: TRBD1 (6 bases). The V gene's germline CDR1 is LNHDA and CDR2 SQIVND (reference sequence). V was pared by 7 bases and J by 4 bases, with 13 bases between. This CDR3 is 13 amino acids long. CDR3 bases: TGTGCCAGTACCTTAGGGGGTGGCTATGGCTACACCTTC. Translated, it gives CASTLGGGYGYTF.